This T cell receptor beta chain was recovered during a study of blood T cell repertoires in COVID-19. Some clones are missing from TCRdb's copy, which holds only in-frame ones; the method was immunoSEQ multiplex PCR. This sample has about 230,000 clones; approximately 82% occur once, and the top ten carry approximately 6%. The CDR3 loop spans 13 amino acids. V shed 5 bases and J shed 5 bases, with 12 bases lying between them. CDR1 is SGHTA, CDR2 FQGTGA, per germline. This sequence joins TRBV7-3 and TRBJ2-5; weak D call: TRBD2 (5 bases). Sequencing used peripheral blood. The TCR comes from a man at least 80 years old with acute or convalescent COVID-19. This chain's CDR3 is CASSQLVWETQYF. CDR3 bases: TGTGCCAGCAGCCAACTAGTTTGGGAGACCCAGTACTTC.